Listed below are T cell receptor beta chains from one sample, sequenced in a study of blood T cell repertoires in COVID-19. The method was immunoSEQ multiplex PCR; TCRdb's version includes in-frame clones alone and lacks a portion of them. The sample holds over 150,000 clones; approximately 84% are singletons and the top ten take 6.9%. Sequenced: peripheral blood. Receptors originate from a human donor with acute or convalescent COVID-19. The donor label of this sample is uncertain. The CDR3 runs from the conserved cysteine through the conserved F or W. The order of the fields is CDR3 DNA, CDR3 protein, V gene, J gene, D gene, clone size. A D gene is named only where the DNA matches it firmly. Clone sizes are given selectively: once, few, many, or a class where the clone is expanded.

TGCGCCAGCAGCCTCGAGGCGGTCAACTATGGCTACACCTTC	CASSLEAVNYGYTF	TRBV4-1	TRBJ1-2	.	.
TGTGCCAGCACCTCCCAGGGGACCAAGCCCCAGCATTTT	CASTSQGTKPQHF	TRBV12-3/TRBV12-4	TRBJ1-5	.	.
TGTGCCAGCAAACCTCAGGGGTCATGGTCCTACGAGCAGTACTTC	CASKPQGSWSYEQYF	TRBV6-5	TRBJ2-7	.	few
TGTGCCAGCAGTTACGACGGGGGGAATAATCAGCCCCAGCATTTT	CASSYDGGNNQPQHF	TRBV6-2/TRBV6-3	TRBJ1-5	.	.
TGTGCCAGCAGTTACGTCCAGGGGAGCTCTGGGGCCAACGTCCTGACTTTC	CASSYVQGSSGANVLTF	TRBV6-2/TRBV6-3	TRBJ2-6	.	.
TGTGCCAGCTCGAGCGGTAGCTCCTACAATGAGCAGTTCTTC	CASSSGSSYNEQFF	TRBV7-9	TRBJ2-1	.	.
TGTGCCAGTACAGGGCCTGGAAACACCATATATTTT	CASTGPGNTIYF	TRBV28	TRBJ1-3	.	.
TGTGCCAGCAGTTTACTTGGGACAGAGCAGTACTTC	CASSLLGTEQYF	TRBV28	TRBJ2-7	.	few
TGTGCCAGCAGTGAAGACAGGGGGAGCACTGAAGCTTTCTTT	CASSEDRGSTEAFF	TRBV25-1	TRBJ1-1	TRBD1	few
TGCAGTGCCGAACTTAATGAAAAACTGTTTTTT	CSAELNEKLFF	TRBV20-1	TRBJ1-4	.	.
TGCGCCAGCAGCGCAGGAGGAGGAGGGAACACTGAAGCTTTCTTT	CASSAGGGGNTEAFF	TRBV5-1	TRBJ1-1	.	.
TGTGCCAGCAGCTTCACAGGTGCGAACACCGGGGAGCTGTTTTTT	CASSFTGANTGELFF	TRBV7-9	TRBJ2-2	.	.
TGTGCCAGCAGCAACCGGGACAGGGGGCGTAATGGCTACACCTTC	CASSNRDRGRNGYTF	TRBV21-1	TRBJ1-2	.	.
TGTGCCAGCAGCCAACCCGCCCAGGGCTGGGGTGGCTACACCTTC	CASSQPAQGWGGYTF	TRBV4-2	TRBJ1-2	.	.
TGTGCCAGCAGCGTAGATCTAGCGAGCACCGGGGAGCTGTTTTTT	CASSVDLASTGELFF	TRBV9	TRBJ2-2	.	few
TGTGCCAGCAGTTTCAGGGGACAAAATAATTCACCCCTCCACTTT	CASSFRGQNNSPLHF	TRBV27	TRBJ1-6	.	.
TGTGCCAGCAACCCCCTAGCGGGAGTCGAGCAGTACTTC	CASNPLAGVEQYF	TRBV2	TRBJ2-7	TRBD2	.
TGTGCCAGCAGCTTAGCGGTCGGTAGCGGTCTCTACGAGCAGTACTTC	CASSLAVGSGLYEQYF	TRBV7-2	TRBJ2-7	.	once
TGTGCCAGCAGCCTGGGGACTCGCACCGGGGAGCTGTTTTTT	CASSLGTRTGELFF	TRBV3-1/TRBV3-2	TRBJ2-2	.	.